Following are 24 T cell receptor beta chains from one sample sequenced in a study of lymphopenia after photon versus proton radiotherapy. Using immunoSEQ multiplex PCR, the repertoire was profiled, and TCRdb retains in-frame clones only, with some absent. The profile shows 15,000 to 20,000 clones, about nine tenths of them singletons. The sequencing used peripheral blood, collected from a patient treated with proton-based radiotherapy. The receptors stem from a woman aged 55-75 years with cholangiocarcinoma. Some clones in this sample may be carry-over from other donors' samples.

The chain is built from TRBV10-3 and TRBJ1-1, with 9 bases that match TRBD1. There are 14 residues in the CDR3. V was pared by 5 bases and J by 7 bases, with 8 bases of the junction left unmatched. The germline gives CDR1 ENHRY, CDR2 SYGVKD. CDR3 residues: CAISSLQGAVEAFF. CDR3 coding DNA: TGTGCCATCAGTTCCTTACAGGGGGCGGTTGAAGCTTTCTTT.

The V call is TRBV6-5, the J call TRBJ1-2; a possible D gene is TRBD1 (6 bases). The V end lost 5 bases, the J end lost 0 bases, and 13 bases lay between the germline ends. Germline values: CDR1 MNHEY, CDR2 SVGAGI. The CDR3 is 15 amino acids. CDR3 bases: TGTGCCAGCAGTCGGGACAAGATAACTAACTATGGCTACACCTTC. Protein sequence: CASSRDKITNYGYTF.

The chain employs TRBV27 and TRBJ2-1, with 7 bases matching TRBD2. Germline CDR1 and CDR2: MNHEY and SMNVEV (reference sequence). With V trimmed by 1 base and J by 1 base, 4 bases remained unmatched. The CDR3 length is 16 residues. The CDR3 is CASSLYPSGSYNEQFF. CDR3 nucleotides: TGTGCCAGCAGTTTATATCCTAGCGGATCCTACAATGAGCAGTTCTTC.

The chain carries TRBV7-9 and TRBJ2-7; TRBD2 might be the D (6 bases). CDR3 length: 15 residues. V was cut by 3 bases and J by 7 bases, with 19 bases left in between. Germline V gene data show CDR1 as SEHNR and CDR2 as FQNEAQ (reference sequence). The CDR3 protein is CASSFTPGEAGEQYF. The CDR3 DNA reads as TGTGCCAGCAGCTTTACTCCGGGAGAGGCGGGTGAGCAGTACTTC.

This clone showed up just once. This chain connects TRBV29-1 to TRBJ2-3; D perhaps matches TRBD1 (6 bases). Deletions cut 6 bases from V and 3 bases from J, with 10 bases between. CDR3 length equals 12 residues. The germline V gene encodes CDR1 SQVTM and CDR2 ANQGSEA. The CDR3 sequence is CSVATGTDTQYF. In DNA form, the CDR3 reads TGCAGCGTAGCAACAGGGACAGATACGCAGTATTTT.

This clone occurred once. The chain links TRBV2 to TRBJ1-6, with D uncertain. Germline loops: CDR1 SNHLY, CDR2 FYNNEI. This CDR3 contains 15 residues. Trimming stripped 7 bases from V and 5 bases from J, with 15 bases between. This CDR3 reads CASKEDGPNNSPLHF. For the CDR3, the DNA is TGTGCCAGCAAAGAGGACGGGCCAAATAATTCACCCCTCCACTTT.

This rearrangement joins TRBV21-1 to TRBJ2-7; the DNA was not compared with TRBD1, the D call given in the table. TRBV21-1 is tagged as a pseudogene. There are 13 residues in the CDR3. The CDR3 reads CASSTTGSYEQYF. CDR3 nucleotide sequence: TGTGCCAGCAGCACGACAGGGAGTTACGAGCAGTACTTC.

This clone came up a few times. The chain links TRBV9 to TRBJ2-3, with 9 bases fitting TRBD1. Germline trimming cut 6 bases from V and 2 bases from J; bases unmatched to any gene: 4. From germline, CDR1 is SGDLS and CDR2 YYNGEE. The CDR3 is 14 residues long. The CDR3 here is CASKRTGDTDTQYF. In DNA, the CDR3 is TGTGCCAGCAAGAGGACAGGGGACACAGATACGCAGTATTTT.

J is TRBJ2-5 and V is TRBV10-3; D is possibly TRBD1 or TRBD2 (5 bases each). Trimming took 4 bases from V and 0 from J, leaving 12 bases between them. The CDR3 contains 15 residues. Germline V CDR1 and CDR2: ENHRY, SYGVKD. The chain's CDR3 is CAISGRDGYQETQYF. Here the CDR3 DNA reads TGTGCCATCAGTGGCCGGGACGGGTACCAAGAGACCCAGTACTTC.

The chain combines TRBV10-2 with TRBJ2-2; 11 bases line up with TRBD2. Germline V gene data show CDR1 as WSHSY and CDR2 as SAAADI. There are 17 residues in the CDR3. Germline trimming cut 4 bases from V and 6 bases from J; bases unmatched to any gene: 10. DNA of the CDR3: TGCGCCAGCAGTGTCCATACTAGCGGGAGCTTTCCCGGGGAGCTGTTTTTT. It yields the protein CASSVHTSGSFPGELFF.

The gene calls are TRBV7-9 and TRBJ2-3; 7 bases map to TRBD1. V lost 2 bases, J lost 2 bases, and 4 bases stayed unmatched. This CDR3 spans 15 amino acids. Germline CDR1 SEHNR, CDR2 FQNEAQ (reference sequence). Here the CDR3 DNA reads TGTGCCAGCAGCTTATACGGGACAGTCACAGATACGCAGTATTTT. This codes for CASSLYGTVTDTQYF.

The chain combines TRBV7-2 with TRBJ1-5; 8 bases line up with TRBD1. The J segment lost 6 bases and the V segment lost 5 bases, leaving 12 bases of the junction unmatched. Germline CDR1 and CDR2: SGHTA and FQGNSA. The CDR3 consists of 16 residues. The CDR3 coding sequence is TGTGCCAGCAGCGAAAGCAGGACAGGGATCTCTCAGCCCCAGCATTTT. This encodes CASSESRTGISQPQHF.

DNA for the CDR3: TGTGCCAGCAAGACTAGCGGGAGAAGAACCGGGGAGCTGTTTTTT. This gives the protein CASKTSGRRTGELFF. This chain links TRBV6-5 with TRBJ2-2, with 12 bases fitting TRBD2. The germline V gene encodes CDR1 MNHEY and CDR2 SVGAGI. This CDR3 has 15 residues. The junction had 5 bases not matched to a gene; V was cut back by 7 bases and J by 5 bases.

The V call is TRBV4-1, the J call TRBJ2-1; tentatively, D is TRBD2 (6 bases). Germline V gives CDR1 MGHRA, CDR2 YSYEKL. CDR3 length: 15 amino acids. V was cut by 1 base and J by 5 bases, with 12 bases left in between. CDR3 bases: TGCGCCAGCAGCCAAGTGGAGGGGTTTCACAATGAGCAGTTCTTC. Its translation: CASSQVEGFHNEQFF.

This sequence joins TRBV6-5 and TRBJ2-1; TRBD2 might be the D (5 bases). The V end was cut by 5 bases, the J end by 8 bases, with 16 bases between. The germline CDR1 and CDR2 sequences are MNHEY and SVGAGI. This CDR3 has 14 residues. The CDR3 sequence: CASSPDLWSHEQFF. As DNA, the CDR3 is TGTGCCAGCAGTCCGGACTTGTGGTCCCATGAGCAGTTCTTC.

The rearrangement joins TRBV18 to TRBJ2-1; 13 nucleotides line up with TRBD2. The CDR3 totals 17 residues. CDR1 is KGHSH, CDR2 LQKENI, per germline. V gave up 3 bases and J gave up 15 bases; unmatched junction bases: 17. The CDR3 spells CASSPFSLHGLAGDPFF. DNA of the CDR3: TGTGCCAGCTCACCCTTCTCTCTTCACGGACTAGCGGGAGATCCGTTCTTC.

The rearrangement links TRBV7-8 to TRBJ1-2; weak D call: TRBD1 (5 bases). CDR3 length: 15 residues. Trimming pared 5 bases from V and 6 bases from J, leaving 19 bases between. From germline, CDR1 is SGHVS and CDR2 FQNEAQ. As DNA, the CDR3 is TGTGCCAGCAGCCCCGGTTGGCGACAGTATCATGGCTACACCTTC. Protein: CASSPGWRQYHGYTF.

This clone was counted once. V gene TRBV7-6 combines with J gene TRBJ1-2; possibly TRBD1 for D (5 bases). V was shortened by 5 bases and J by 7 bases, with 14 bases between the two germline ends. Germline assignment: CDR1 SGHVS and CDR2 FNYEAQ. CDR3 size: 13 residues. The CDR3 sequence: CASSPSGGRGYTF. The DNA for the CDR3 is TGTGCCAGCAGCCCTTCGGGGGGACGTGGCTACACCTTC.

This chain connects TRBV10-3 to TRBJ2-1; D not certain. Germline V gene sequence: CDR1 ENHRY, CDR2 SYGVKD. The V end was cut by 4 bases, the J end by 9 bases, with 7 bases between. This CDR3 contains 11 residues. CDR3 in amino acids: CAISGATEQFF. The CDR3 DNA reads TGTGCCATCAGTGGGGCTACTGAGCAGTTCTTC.

This chain joins TRBV5-1 and TRBJ2-7; a weak D match, TRBD1 (5 bases). Trimming shortened V by 2 bases and J by 2 bases, and 8 bases separated the two germline ends. The V gene's germline CDR1 is SGHRS and CDR2 YFSETQ. CDR3 length: 13 residues. CDR3: CASSLTGPYEQYF. DNA for the CDR3: TGCGCCAGCAGCTTAACAGGCCCCTACGAGCAGTACTTC. Filled out from reference TRBV5-1 and TRBJ2-7, the complete variable domain reads KAGVTQTPRYLIKTRGQQVTLSCSPISGHRSVSWYQQTPGQGLQFLFEYFSETQRNKGNFPGRFSGRQFSNSRSEMNVSTLELGDSALYLCASSLTGPYEQYFGPGTRLTVT.

This chain uses TRBV29-1 with TRBJ1-3, with D possibly TRBD1 on 6 matching bases. The ends were cut back, 7 bases at V and 4 bases at J, with 14 bases in the middle. From germline, CDR1 is SQVTM and CDR2 ANQGSEA. The CDR3 consists of 13 residues. In nucleotides, the CDR3 is TGCAGCGACCAGAGCAGGGGAGGAAACACCATATATTTT. Encoded protein: CSDQSRGGNTIYF.

The chain couples TRBV9 to TRBJ2-1; TRBD2 matches 7 bases. The length of the CDR3 is 14 residues. The J segment lost 8 bases and the V segment lost 4 bases, leaving 9 bases of the junction unmatched. Germline V CDR1 and CDR2: SGDLS, YYNGEE. As DNA, the CDR3 is TGTGCCAGCAGCTCTAGCGGCCAGGGCGATGAGCAGTTCTTC. This codes for CASSSSGQGDEQFF.

The chain has TRBV10-2 and TRBJ2-7; 8 nucleotides align to TRBD2. J was trimmed by 6 bases and V by 7 bases; bases with no gene match: 2. From germline, CDR1 is WSHSY and CDR2 SAAADI. This CDR3 comprises 11 residues. The chain's CDR3 is CASTGTSEQYF. The CDR3 DNA reads TGCGCCAGCACAGGGACTAGCGAGCAGTACTTC.

In its sample, this clone was seen a few times. V and J are TRBV7-9 and TRBJ2-2, with 9 nucleotides matching TRBD2. Germline trimming cut 1 base from V and 4 bases from J; bases unmatched to any gene: 1. The CDR3 runs to 15 residues. Per the germline V gene, CDR1 is SEHNR and CDR2 is FQNEAQ (reference sequence). The CDR3 is CASSLGGRATGELFF. The CDR3, as DNA: TGTGCCAGCAGCTTAGGCGGGAGGGCCACCGGGGAGCTGTTTTTT.